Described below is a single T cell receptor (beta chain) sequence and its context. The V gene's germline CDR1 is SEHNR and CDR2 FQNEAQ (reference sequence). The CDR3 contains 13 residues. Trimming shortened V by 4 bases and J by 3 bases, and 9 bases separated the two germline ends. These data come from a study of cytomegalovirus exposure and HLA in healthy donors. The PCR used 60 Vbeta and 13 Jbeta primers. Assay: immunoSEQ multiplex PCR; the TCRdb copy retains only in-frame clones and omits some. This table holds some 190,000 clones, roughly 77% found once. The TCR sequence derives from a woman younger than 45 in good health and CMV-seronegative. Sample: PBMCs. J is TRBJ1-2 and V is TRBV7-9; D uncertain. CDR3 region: CASSSWGDYGYTF. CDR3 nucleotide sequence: TGTGCCAGCAGCTCCTGGGGAGACTATGGCTACACCTTC.